The 6 T cell receptor beta chains listed next were all sequenced from one sample in a study of T-cell memory formation after mild COVID-19. From the 5' RACE reads, TCRdb called clonotypes with MiXCR, one entry per CDR3 protein. Of approximately 260,000 distinct CDR3 sequences listed, 18% are singletons. The sample was PBMCs or a T cell subset sorted from them (not recorded which). These TCRs come from a man aged 18 to 29 who had mild COVID-19 (a few samples of this study predate the infection). Cell type and time point are not known.

The V and J genes are TRBV6-5 and TRBJ1-2; unclear D gene. V was shortened by 4 bases and J by 4 bases, with 10 bases between the two germline ends. The V gene's germline CDR1 is MNHEY and CDR2 SVGAGI. This CDR3 region has 13 residues. The CDR3 region is CASSLSGGYGYTF. The DNA of the CDR3 is TGTGCCAGCAGTTTATCAGGAGGCTATGGCTACACCTTC.

The chain uses TRBV5-1 and TRBJ2-7, with 8 bases aligning to TRBD1. Germline CDR1 is SGHRS and CDR2 is YFSETQ. Trimming removed 4 bases from V and 3 bases from J; junction bases left unmatched: 12. CDR3 size: 16 residues. CDR3: CASSGGGTGSYYEQYV. CDR3 nucleotide sequence: TGCGCCAGCAGCGGAGGTGGGACAGGTTCTTACTACGAGCAGTACGTC.

This clonotype was counted only a few times. V and J are TRBV7-2 and TRBJ1-1; 8 bases match TRBD1. Germline values: CDR1 SGHTA, CDR2 FQGNSA. With V trimmed by 5 bases and J by 9 bases, 11 bases remained unmatched. The CDR3 covers 14 residues. The chain's CDR3 is CASSTLDRGSKAFF. The CDR3 DNA is TGTGCCAGCAGCACCCTAGACAGGGGCTCGAAAGCTTTCTTT.

This clonotype occurred many times. V is TRBV5-1 and J is TRBJ2-3; D not certain. In germline, CDR1 is SGHRS, CDR2 YFSETQ. V was cut by 0 bases and J by 2 bases, with 1 base left in between. There are 12 residues in the CDR3. For the CDR3, the DNA is TGCGCCAGCAGCTTGGACACAGATACGCAGTATTTT. It is translated as CASSLDTDTQYF.

V and J are TRBV25-1 and TRBJ2-2; the D gene is possibly TRBD2 (6 bases). This CDR3 comprises 13 residues. CDR1 is MGHDK, CDR2 SYGVNS, per germline. Trimming removed 2 bases at V and 7 bases at J, with 8 bases between. The CDR3 DNA is TGTGCCAGCAGTGAAGGAGGGGTCGGGGAGCTGTTTTTT. Protein product: CASSEGGVGELFF.

This sequence joins TRBV7-2 and TRBJ2-6; unclear D gene. Trimming pared 1 base from V and 0 bases from J, leaving 7 bases between. Germline lookup yields CDR1 SGHTA and CDR2 FQGNSA. The CDR3 sequence is 16 residues long. CDR3 amino acids: CASSLEALSGANVLTF. CDR3 bases: TGTGCCAGCAGCTTAGAGGCACTCTCTGGGGCCAACGTCCTGACTTTC.